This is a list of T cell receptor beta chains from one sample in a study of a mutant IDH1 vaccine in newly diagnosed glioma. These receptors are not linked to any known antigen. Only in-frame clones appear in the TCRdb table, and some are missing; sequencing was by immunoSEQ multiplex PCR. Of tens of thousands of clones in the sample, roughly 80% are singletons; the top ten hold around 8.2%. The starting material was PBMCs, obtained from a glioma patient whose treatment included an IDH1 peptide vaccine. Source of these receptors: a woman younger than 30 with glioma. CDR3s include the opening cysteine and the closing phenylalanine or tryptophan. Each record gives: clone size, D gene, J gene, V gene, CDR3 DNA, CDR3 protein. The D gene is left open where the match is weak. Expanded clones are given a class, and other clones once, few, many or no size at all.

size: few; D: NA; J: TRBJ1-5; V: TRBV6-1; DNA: TGTGCCAGCAGTGAAATGATCTTTCAGCCCCAGCATTTT; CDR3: CASSEMIFQPQHF
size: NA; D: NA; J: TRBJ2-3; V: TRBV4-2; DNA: TGTGCCAGCAGCCCCCGGGCTAGCGCTGTTAGCACAGATACGCAGTATTTT; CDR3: CASSPRASAVSTDTQYF
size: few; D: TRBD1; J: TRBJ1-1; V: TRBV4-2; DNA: TGTGCCAGCAGCCAAGATGGAGGGGGCGGTAGCACTGAAGCTTTCTTT; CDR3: CASSQDGGGGSTEAFF
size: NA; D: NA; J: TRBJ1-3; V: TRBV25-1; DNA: TGTGCCAGCAGTGATGCAGGAACGAGGGGAAACACCATATATTTT; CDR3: CASSDAGTRGNTIYF
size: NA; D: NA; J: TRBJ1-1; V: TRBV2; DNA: TGTGCCAGCAGTGACAGATACACTGAAGCTTTCTTT; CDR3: CASSDRYTEAFF
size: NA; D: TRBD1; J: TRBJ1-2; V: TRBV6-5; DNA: TGTGCCAGCAGTCCAAGGCCGGGACAGATTGGCTACACCTTC; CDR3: CASSPRPGQIGYTF
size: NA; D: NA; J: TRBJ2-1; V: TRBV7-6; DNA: TGTGCCAGCAGCTTATTTGGTGAGCAGTTCTTC; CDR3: CASSLFGEQFF
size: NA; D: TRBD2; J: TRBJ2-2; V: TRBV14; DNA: TGTGCCAGCAGCCGGCTCAGCGGGGGCGATAACACCGGGGAGCTGTTTTTT; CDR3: CASSRLSGGDNTGELFF
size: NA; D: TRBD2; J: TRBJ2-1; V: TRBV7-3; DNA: TGTGCCAGCAGCTTCGGACTAGCGGGCTACAATGAGCAGTTCTTC; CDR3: CASSFGLAGYNEQFF
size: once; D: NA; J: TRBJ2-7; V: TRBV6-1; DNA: TGTGCCAGCAATCGTCAGGGCTCTCTCTACGAGCAGTACTTC; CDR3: CASNRQGSLYEQYF
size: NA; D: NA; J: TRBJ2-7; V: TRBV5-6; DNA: TGTGCCAGCAGCTTTGTGGTCACAGGGAGCTCCTACGAGCAGTACTTC; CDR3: CASSFVVTGSSYEQYF
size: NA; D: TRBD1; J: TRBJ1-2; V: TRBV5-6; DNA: TGTGCCAGCAGCCGGGGACAGGGCGAGTACCGTGGCTACACCTTC; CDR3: CASSRGQGEYRGYTF
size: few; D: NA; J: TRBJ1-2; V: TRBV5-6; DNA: TGTGCCAGCAGCCGGACGGGCGTCTTGGGCTACACCTTC; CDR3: CASSRTGVLGYTF
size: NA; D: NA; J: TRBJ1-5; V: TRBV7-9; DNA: TGTGCCAGCAGCTCAGGGATACAGCCCCAGCATTTT; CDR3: CASSSGIQPQHF
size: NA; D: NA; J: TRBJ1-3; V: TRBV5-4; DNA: TGTGCCAGCAGCTTGTCTGGGGATTACTCTGGAAACACCATATATTTT; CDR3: CASSLSGDYSGNTIYF
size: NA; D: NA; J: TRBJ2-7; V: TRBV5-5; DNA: TGTGCCAGCAGCCCGAGTTACGGGACGAAATCCGAGCAGTACTTC; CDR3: CASSPSYGTKSEQYF
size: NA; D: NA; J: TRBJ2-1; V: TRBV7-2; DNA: TGTGCCAGCAACCTGGGAGTGTCTAGCTCTCGGTTCTTC; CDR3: CASNLGVSSSRFF
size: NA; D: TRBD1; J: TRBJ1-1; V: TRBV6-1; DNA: TGTGCCAGCACCCTGGGACAGGGTAACACTGAAGCTTTCTTT; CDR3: CASTLGQGNTEAFF
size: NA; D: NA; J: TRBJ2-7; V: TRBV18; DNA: TGTGCCAGCTCACCTCCCCAGGGTATTATTGGCTCCTACGAGCAGTACTTC; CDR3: CASSPPQGIIGSYEQYF
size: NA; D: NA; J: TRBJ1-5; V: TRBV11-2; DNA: TGTGCCAGCAGCTTAGTGGGGGAACAGCCCCAGCATTTT; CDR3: CASSLVGEQPQHF
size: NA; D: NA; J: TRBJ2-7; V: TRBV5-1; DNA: TGCGCCAGCAGCCGATACGAATACGAGCAGTACTTC; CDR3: CASSRYEYEQYF
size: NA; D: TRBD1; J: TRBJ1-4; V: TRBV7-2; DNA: TGTGCCAGCAGCTTACAGGGGGCGGCGGAAAAACTGTTTTTT; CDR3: CASSLQGAAEKLFF
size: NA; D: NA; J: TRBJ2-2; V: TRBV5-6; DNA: TGTGCCAGCAGCCACGGGACATCTGGGGTTAGGTCCGGGGAGCTGTTTTTT; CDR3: CASSHGTSGVRSGELFF
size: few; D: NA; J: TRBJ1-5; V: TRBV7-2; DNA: TGTGCCAGCAGCCGCCCCAATCAGCCCCAGCATTTT; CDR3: CASSRPNQPQHF
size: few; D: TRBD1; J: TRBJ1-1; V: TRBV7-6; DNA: TGTGCCAGCACCCCTCTCCAGGGGGCGAGAGGGAACACTGAAGCTTTCTTT; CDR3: CASTPLQGARGNTEAFF
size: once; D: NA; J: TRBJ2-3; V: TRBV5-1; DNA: TGCGCCAGCAGCTGGTCGGACCGACTGGCAGATACGCAGTATTTT; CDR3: CASSWSDRLADTQYF
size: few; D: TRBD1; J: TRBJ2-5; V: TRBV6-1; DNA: TGTGCCAGCAGTGCAGGGGGCGCGGAGACCCAGTACTTC; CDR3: CASSAGGAETQYF
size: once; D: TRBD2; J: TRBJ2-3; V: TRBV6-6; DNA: TGTGCCAGCAGGTCTAGACTAGCGGCAAACACAGATACGCAGTATTTT; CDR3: CASRSRLAANTDTQYF
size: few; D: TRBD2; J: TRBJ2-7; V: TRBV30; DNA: TGTGCCTGGAGTGTTAGCGGGGGATCCTACGAGCAGTACTTC; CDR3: CAWSVSGGSYEQYF
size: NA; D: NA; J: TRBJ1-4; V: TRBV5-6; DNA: TGTGCCAGCAGCTTGCTTCGGGGGTATAATGAAAAACTGTTTTTT; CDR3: CASSLLRGYNEKLFF
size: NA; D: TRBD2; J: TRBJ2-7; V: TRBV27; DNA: TGTGCCAGCAGGGCAGGACTAGGTCCCTACGAGCAGTACTTC; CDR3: CASRAGLGPYEQYF
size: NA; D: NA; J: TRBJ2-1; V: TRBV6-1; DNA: TGTGCCAGCCGAGCGACGAAGTCCTACAATGAGCAGTTCTTC; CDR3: CASRATKSYNEQFF
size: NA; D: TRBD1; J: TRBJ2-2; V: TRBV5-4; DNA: TGTGCCAGCCACACGGGGACAGGGGGCTCAAGAACCGGGGAGCTGTTTTTT; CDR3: CASHTGTGGSRTGELFF
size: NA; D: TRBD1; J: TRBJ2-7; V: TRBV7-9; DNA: TGTGCCAGCAGCCCGCAGGGCCAGGGGGCCTCCTACGAGCAGTACTTC; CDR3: CASSPQGQGASYEQYF
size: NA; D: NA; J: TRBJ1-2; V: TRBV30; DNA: TGTGCCGGACCGGGATATTCTAACTATGGCTACACCTTC; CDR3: CAGPGYSNYGYTF
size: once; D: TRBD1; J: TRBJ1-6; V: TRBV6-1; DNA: TGTGCCAGCCTAGCCGACAGGGACTATAATTCACCCCTCCACTTT; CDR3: CASLADRDYNSPLHF
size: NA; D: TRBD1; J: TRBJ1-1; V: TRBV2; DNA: TGTGCCAGCAGAGTGACAGGGACTAACACTGAAGCTTTCTTT; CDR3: CASRVTGTNTEAFF
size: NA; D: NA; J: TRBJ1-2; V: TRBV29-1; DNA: TGCAGCGTCTATAAAGGGGGAGGGCATGGCTACACCTTC; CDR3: CSVYKGGGHGYTF
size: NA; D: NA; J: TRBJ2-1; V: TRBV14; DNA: TGTGCCAGCAGCCAAGAGGTCAGGGGAATCTACAATGAGCAGTTCTTC; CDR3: CASSQEVRGIYNEQFF
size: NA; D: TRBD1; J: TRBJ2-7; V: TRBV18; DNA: TGTGCCAGCTCACCGGGACAGGGGGCTGTCTACGAGCAGTACTTC; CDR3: CASSPGQGAVYEQYF
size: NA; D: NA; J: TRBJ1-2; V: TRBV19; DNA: TGTGCCAGTAGTATAAGTTCAGCAAACTATGGCTACACCTTC; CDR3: CASSISSANYGYTF
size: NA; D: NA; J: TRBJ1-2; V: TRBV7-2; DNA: TGTGCCAGCAGCTTAGCACAGGGTCCCAACTATGGCTACACCTTC; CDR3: CASSLAQGPNYGYTF
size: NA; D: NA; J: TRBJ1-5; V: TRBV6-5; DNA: TGTGCCAGCAGTTACGGCAACAATCAGCCCCAGCATTTT; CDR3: CASSYGNNQPQHF
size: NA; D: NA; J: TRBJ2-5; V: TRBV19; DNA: TGTGCCAGTAGTATAGGAGTTAGTACGGAGCAGTACTTC; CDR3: CASSIGVSTEQYF
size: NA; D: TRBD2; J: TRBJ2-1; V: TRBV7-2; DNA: TGTGCCAGCAGCTTAGCGGGGGGGTTCTACAATGAGCAGTTCTTC; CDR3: CASSLAGGFYNEQFF